A selection of T cell receptor beta chains follows, all from one sample in a study of T-cell reconstitution after alpha-beta-depleted transplantation in children. Via MiXCR, TCRdb re-called the PCR reads, giving one row per CDR3 protein. The repertoire holds roughly 590,000 distinct CDR3 sequences, with over 15% as singletons. This material consisted of PBMCs from the stem cell graft donor, taken from the stem cell graft. The receptor source for this set is a human donor who donated a stem cell graft to a child with acute myeloid leukemia. Both conserved end residues are part of each CDR3. D genes are given only for firm matches. Only some rows state a clone size, as once, few, many or a class for expanded clones.

j_gene | abundance | d_gene | v_gene | CDR3nt | CDR3aa
TRBJ2-7 | - | - | TRBV7-9 | TGTGCCAGCAGCTCCCGACAGGCCTTGGAGCAGTACTTC | CASSSRQALEQYF
TRBJ1-1 | - | - | TRBV11-3 | TGTGCCAGCAGCTTATTATCGTCAATGAACACTGAAGCTTTCTTT | CASSLLSSMNTEAFF
TRBJ2-1 | few | - | TRBV12-5 | TGTGCTAGTGCCACGGGGACCAATGAGCAGTTCTTC | CASATGTNEQFF
TRBJ2-7 | many | TRBD1 | TRBV27 | TGTGCCAGCAGTTCTCGACAGGGCGAGCAGTACTTC | CASSSRQGEQYF
TRBJ1-5 | many | TRBD1 | TRBV7-3 | TGTGCCAGCAGCTTAAAAGGGACAGGGGCATCAGATCAGCCCCAGCATTTT | CASSLKGTGASDQPQHF
TRBJ2-1 | - | - | TRBV20-1 | TGCAGTGCCAAATCCGGGACTCTAGGGGGGAATGAGCAGTTCTTC | CSAKSGTLGGNEQFF
TRBJ2-1 | - | TRBD1 | TRBV20-1 | TGCAGTGCTAGAGAGAGCGGACAGGGGGCTTATGAGCAGTTCTTC | CSARESGQGAYEQFF
TRBJ1-2 | few | - | TRBV7-2 | TGTGCCGGATACCGGGACCAGAACCTCACTAACTATGGCTACACCTTC | CAGYRDQNLTNYGYTF
TRBJ1-5 | - | TRBD1 | TRBV6-1 | TGTGCCAGCAGTGAAAACAGGGGGCGAGGTCAGCCCCAGCATTTT | CASSENRGRGQPQHF
TRBJ2-2 | many | - | TRBV4-3 | TGCGCCAGCAGCCAAGATGTGGGTAACACCGGGGAGCTGTTTTTT | CASSQDVGNTGELFF
TRBJ2-6 | many | - | TRBV12-3/TRBV12-4 | TGTGCCAGCAGTTTATGGACTTCTGGGGCCAACGTCCTGACTTTC | CASSLWTSGANVLTF
TRBJ2-7 | - | TRBD1 | TRBV12-3/TRBV12-4 | TGTGCCAGCAGTCCGGTCGGGACAGGGGGCTACGAGCAGTACTTC | CASSPVGTGGYEQYF
TRBJ2-1 | many | - | TRBV20-1 | TGCAGTGCCCCGTTCGGCGGTGAGCAGTTCTTC | CSAPFGGEQFF
TRBJ2-4 | - | - | TRBV5-1 | TGCGCCAGCAGCGGAGGCGCGGCCCTAAACATTCAGTACTTC | CASSGGAALNIQYF